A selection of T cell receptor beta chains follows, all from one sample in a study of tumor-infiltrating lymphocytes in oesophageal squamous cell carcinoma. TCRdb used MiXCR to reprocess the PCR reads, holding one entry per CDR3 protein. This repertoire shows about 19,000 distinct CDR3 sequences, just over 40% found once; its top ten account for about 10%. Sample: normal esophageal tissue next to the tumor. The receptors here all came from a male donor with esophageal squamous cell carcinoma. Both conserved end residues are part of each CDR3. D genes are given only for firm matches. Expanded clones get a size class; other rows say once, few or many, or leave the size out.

CDR3 protein: CASSLDIRYEQYF
CDR3 DNA: TGTGCCAGCAGTTTAGATATTCGATACGAGCAGTACTTC
V gene: TRBV27
clone size: many
J gene: TRBJ2-7
D gene: .

CDR3 protein: CASSQGTRVTGELFF
CDR3 DNA: TGCGCCAGCAGCCAAGGAACTAGAGTCACCGGGGAGCTGTTTTTT
V gene: TRBV4-1
clone size: many
J gene: TRBJ2-2
D gene: .

CDR3 protein: CASSDSNQPQHF
CDR3 DNA: TGTGCCAGCAGTGACAGCAATCAGCCCCAGCATTTT
V gene: TRBV2
clone size: many
J gene: TRBJ1-5
D gene: .

CDR3 protein: CASSLDPGRYGYTF
CDR3 DNA: TGTGCCAGCAGCTTGGATCCGGGGCGCTATGGCTACACCTTC
V gene: TRBV5-4
clone size: many
J gene: TRBJ1-2
D gene: .

CDR3 protein: CASNTNTGELFF
CDR3 DNA: TGTGCCAGCAACACGAACACCGGGGAGCTGTTTTTT
V gene: TRBV28
clone size: few
J gene: TRBJ2-2
D gene: .

CDR3 protein: CASRPDRGQDYGYTF
CDR3 DNA: TGTGCCAGCAGACCTGACAGGGGGCAGGACTATGGCTACACCTTC
V gene: TRBV2
clone size: .
J gene: TRBJ1-2
D gene: TRBD1

CDR3 protein: CASSLTVQGTIDTQYF
CDR3 DNA: TGTGCCAGCAGCTTAACGGTACAGGGGACGATAGATACGCAGTATTTT
V gene: TRBV7-3
clone size: .
J gene: TRBJ2-3
D gene: TRBD1

CDR3 protein: CASSTVLYEQYF
CDR3 DNA: TGTGCCAGCAGCACCGTTTTATACGAGCAGTACTTC
V gene: TRBV6-4
clone size: many
J gene: TRBJ2-7
D gene: .

CDR3 protein: CASSLVSFTGAGELFF
CDR3 DNA: TGTGCCAGCAGCTTAGTTAGTTTTACGGGGGCCGGGGAGCTGTTTTTT
V gene: TRBV7-2
clone size: medium-sized
J gene: TRBJ2-2
D gene: .

CDR3 protein: CASSPEETQYF
CDR3 DNA: TGTGCCAGCTCACCAGAAGAGACCCAGTACTTC
V gene: TRBV18
clone size: many
J gene: TRBJ2-5
D gene: .

CDR3 protein: CASNPGRRIGGELFF
CDR3 DNA: TGTGCCAGCAACCCGGGACGGAGGATCGGCGGGGAGCTGTTTTTT
V gene: TRBV6-1
clone size: medium-sized
J gene: TRBJ2-2
D gene: .

CDR3 protein: CASSLEAAQYYEQYF
CDR3 DNA: TGTGCCAGCAGCTTAGAGGCGGCCCAGTATTACGAGCAGTACTTC
V gene: TRBV7-6
clone size: few
J gene: TRBJ2-7
D gene: .

CDR3 protein: CASSESDKGNIQYF
CDR3 DNA: TGCGCCAGCAGTGAGTCAGACAAGGGAAACATTCAGTACTTC
V gene: TRBV10-2
clone size: medium-sized
J gene: TRBJ2-4
D gene: .

CDR3 protein: CASSFLRETQYF
CDR3 DNA: TGTGCCAGCAGTTTTTTGAGAGAGACCCAGTACTTC
V gene: TRBV28
clone size: .
J gene: TRBJ2-5
D gene: .

CDR3 protein: CASSPRLAGGTDTQYF
CDR3 DNA: TGTGCCAGCAGTCCCCGACTAGCGGGAGGCACAGATACGCAGTATTTT
V gene: TRBV6-1
clone size: medium-sized
J gene: TRBJ2-3
D gene: TRBD2

CDR3 protein: CASSSGTSFGFYEQYF
CDR3 DNA: TGTGCCAGCAGCTCCGGGACTAGTTTCGGGTTCTACGAGCAGTACTTC
V gene: TRBV7-8
clone size: .
J gene: TRBJ2-7
D gene: TRBD2

CDR3 protein: CASSIGDRQPQHF
CDR3 DNA: TGTGCCAGTAGTATCGGGGATCGGCAGCCCCAGCATTTT
V gene: TRBV19
clone size: many
J gene: TRBJ1-5
D gene: .

CDR3 protein: CASSVSSEAYEQYF
CDR3 DNA: TGTGCCAGCAGTGTGTCTAGCGAGGCCTACGAGCAGTACTTC
V gene: TRBV6-1
clone size: many
J gene: TRBJ2-7
D gene: .

CDR3 protein: CASSHRDSNTEAFF
CDR3 DNA: TGTGCCAGCAGCCACAGGGACTCGAACACTGAAGCTTTCTTT
V gene: TRBV7-9
clone size: few
J gene: TRBJ1-1
D gene: .

CDR3 protein: CASSLGPGLRGQETQYF
CDR3 DNA: TGTGCCAGCAGCTTAGGACCCGGTTTGCGGGGGCAAGAGACCCAGTACTTC
V gene: TRBV7-8
clone size: few
J gene: TRBJ2-5
D gene: TRBD2

CDR3 protein: CASSSQGGETQYF
CDR3 DNA: TGTGCCAGTAGTAGCCAGGGGGGGGAGACCCAGTACTTC
V gene: TRBV19
clone size: many
J gene: TRBJ2-5
D gene: .

CDR3 protein: CASSLELGRSGYTF
CDR3 DNA: TGTGCCAGCAGCTTAGAGCTCGGGAGGAGTGGCTACACCTTC
V gene: TRBV7-8
clone size: .
J gene: TRBJ1-2
D gene: .

CDR3 protein: CASSLGGSKETQYF
CDR3 DNA: TGTGCCAGCAGCTTGGGCGGCAGCAAAGAGACCCAGTACTTC
V gene: TRBV5-6
clone size: many
J gene: TRBJ2-5
D gene: .

CDR3 protein: CASSLVPGLNQPQHF
CDR3 DNA: TGTGCCAGCAGCTTAGTTCCAGGGCTCAATCAGCCCCAGCATTTT
V gene: TRBV7-6
clone size: medium-sized
J gene: TRBJ1-5
D gene: .

CDR3 protein: CASSIRTSGGDTQYF
CDR3 DNA: TGTGCCAGTAGTATAAGGACTAGCGGGGGGGATACGCAGTATTTT
V gene: TRBV19
clone size: many
J gene: TRBJ2-3
D gene: TRBD2

CDR3 protein: CASSSPGGWETQYF
CDR3 DNA: TGTGCCAGCAGCTCCCCTGGGGGCTGGGAGACCCAGTACTTC
V gene: TRBV7-2
clone size: large
J gene: TRBJ2-5
D gene: .

CDR3 protein: CASLPSGVSYNEQFF
CDR3 DNA: TGTGCCAGCTTACCGTCCGGGGTCTCCTACAATGAGCAGTTCTTC
V gene: TRBV6-6
clone size: .
J gene: TRBJ2-1
D gene: .

CDR3 protein: CASRIAGVDTGELFF
CDR3 DNA: TGTGCCAGCAGAATAGCGGGAGTTGACACCGGGGAGCTGTTTTTT
V gene: TRBV12-3/TRBV12-4
clone size: .
J gene: TRBJ2-2
D gene: TRBD2

CDR3 protein: CASSDAGGVNEQYF
CDR3 DNA: TGTGCCAGCAGTGACGCAGGGGGTGTCAACGAGCAGTACTTC
V gene: TRBV6-1
clone size: few
J gene: TRBJ2-7
D gene: TRBD1

CDR3 protein: CASSPTSGRRNEQFF
CDR3 DNA: TGTGCCAGCAGCCCGACTAGCGGGAGAAGAAATGAGCAGTTCTTT
V gene: TRBV7-2
clone size: .
J gene: TRBJ2-3
D gene: TRBD2

CDR3 protein: CASSLVGAGGRNEQFF
CDR3 DNA: TGTGCCAGCAGCTTAGTCGGAGCGGGAGGAAGGAATGAGCAGTTCTTC
V gene: TRBV7-2
clone size: .
J gene: TRBJ2-1
D gene: TRBD2

CDR3 protein: CASSLSIAGGHGETQYF
CDR3 DNA: TGTGCCAGCAGCTTATCCATAGCGGGAGGGCATGGGGAGACCCAGTACTTC
V gene: TRBV7-6
clone size: few
J gene: TRBJ2-5
D gene: TRBD2

CDR3 protein: CASSAVWDRGFADTQYF
CDR3 DNA: TGTGCCAGCAGCGCAGTATGGGACAGGGGTTTCGCAGATACGCAGTATTTT
V gene: TRBV7-3
clone size: .
J gene: TRBJ2-3
D gene: TRBD1

CDR3 protein: CASSVGLVNEQFF
CDR3 DNA: TGTGCCAGCAGCGTGGGACTAGTTAATGAGCAGTTCTTC
V gene: TRBV7-9
clone size: many
J gene: TRBJ2-1
D gene: TRBD2

CDR3 protein: CASSEAVLDSGQETQYF
CDR3 DNA: TGTGCCAGCAGTGAAGCAGTTCTGGATTCAGGACAAGAGACCCAGTACTTC
V gene: TRBV6-1
clone size: .
J gene: TRBJ2-5
D gene: .

CDR3 protein: CASSVWSGADTQYF
CDR3 DNA: TGTGCCAGCAGCGTATGGTCGGGAGCAGATACGCAGTATTTT
V gene: TRBV9
clone size: few
J gene: TRBJ2-3
D gene: .